Detailed here is one T cell receptor (beta chain). This clone was picked up one time. There is no known antigen for this receptor. It has no much larger one-base neighbor in the sample; base qualities were not kept. The sample belongs to a study of blood T cell repertoires in COVID-19 (dated by TCRdb to 2020 to 2022). In terms of the full investigation: The collaborator samples originated in the United States, Italy and Spain and spanned the acute and convalescent phases of COVID-19. Samples came from the ongoing ImmuneRACE study (first 160 participants) plus 1,254 subjects from 6 global collaborators. Subjects who had been exposed to COVID-19, were actively infected with it, or had recovered from it provided the deeply sampled blood TCRbeta repertoires that made up the dataset. HLA class I and class II types, where available, came from metadata supplied by the sample provider rather than from assay-based typing. The sample metadata nearly always contained a de-identified subject ID, COVID-19 status, age in years and sex. The repertoires were made available in a free public database intended to serve as a resource for research on the immune response to SARS-CoV-2. The prospective study material was composed of cDNA or gDNA derived from T cells, B-cell-depleted T cells, or PBMCs.

General findings and caveats noted by the study authors: The amount of clinical and demographic metadata varied by source and participant and was provided uncurated.

Measured from the cysteine to the phenylalanine, the CDR3 is 15 residues long. Just the 45-base CDR3 DNA is kept, in frame starting at base 1. Reading the germline V gene gives CDR1 MNHEY and CDR2 SVGAGI. V and J are truncated by 5 bases and 1 base respectively, leaving an intervening sequence of 12 bases. TCRbeta CDR3 regions were amplified from genomic DNA using the immunoSEQ Assay, a bias-controlled multiplex PCR. The source study handled its data this way. The number of nucleated cells in each sample was estimated from the amplification of reference gene primers within the assay. Sequence reads were collapsed and filtered to measure the absolute abundance of every unique TCRbeta CDR3 rearrangement. For each sample, productive Simpson clonality was calculated as the square root of Simpson's diversity index across productive rearrangements. Held by TCRdb, this immuneACCESS table contains in-frame sequences only and omits some clones. Under half of the omission traces to an unresolved V gene where checked; the cause of the rest is unknown. The V and J calls and clone size are taken from that table; D and trimming were inferred from the DNA. In this sample the table shows some 87,000 clones, about nine tenths of which occur a single time. The top ten clonotypes cover 3% to 3.5% of the sample.

Collaborating institutions collected whole blood in K2EDTA tubes following their own protocols. For TCRbeta analysis, collaborators shipped samples as frozen whole blood, isolated PBMCs, or DNA extracted from either of those sample types. Sequencing used peripheral blood. The chain employs TRBV6-5 and TRBJ1-3; the D segment could be TRBD1, given 6 matching bases. The receptor was derived from a woman aged 65 to 85 with acute or convalescent COVID-19. CDR3 reads: CASSREGGSGNTIYF. In nucleotide form, the sequence is TGTGCCAGCAGTCGCGAGGGGGGGTCTGGAAACACCATATATTTT.